This T cell receptor beta chain was profiled in a study of vaccination effects on CD4 cells after COVID-19. The sample holds a few counts of this clone. Its antigen is unidentified. Libraries were prepared by immunoSEQ multiplex PCR; TCRdb keeps only in-frame clonotypes and omits some of them. The sample yields 63,000 or so clones, roughly 73% seen once. The germline CDR1 and CDR2 sequences are SGHRS and YFSETQ. This CDR3 comprises 13 residues. V shed 1 base and J shed 7 bases, with 8 bases lying between them. Antigen-specific CD4+ T cells were expanded with viral peptide pools in the ViraFEST assay before sequencing. Researchers isolated CD4+ T cells once around 11 days of culture had elapsed. Their SARS-CoV-2 infection, verified by PCR, occurred between March and December 2020.

The chain recombines TRBV5-1 with TRBJ1-4; D unresolved. This sample comprised CD4+ T cells from PBMCs cultured with HIV peptides, obtained before COVID-19 vaccination. Subset defined: HIV-1 Nef peptide pool negative control/reference culture. This TCR was recovered from a human donor who had a prior SARS-CoV-2 infection. The CDR3 is CASSLLSAEKLFF. As DNA, the CDR3 is TGCGCCAGCAGCTTGTTGTCAGCTGAAAAACTGTTTTTT.